Listed below are T cell receptor beta chains from one sample, sequenced in a study of cytomegalovirus exposure and HLA in healthy donors. Clones were read by immunoSEQ multiplex PCR, and TCRdb kept only the in-frame ones, dropping some. The sample contains 110,000 or so clones, 7% to 9.5% of which appear only once. Material for sequencing was PBMCs. The receptors were sampled from a woman aged 40-49 years in good health and CMV-seropositive. The CDR3 runs from the conserved cysteine through the conserved F or W. D genes are given only for firm matches. Expanded clones are given a class, and other clones once, few, many or no size at all.

v_gene	abundance	d_gene	j_gene	CDR3aa	CDR3nt
TRBV18	few	TRBD1	TRBJ1-1	CASSPFDRGYAEAFF	TGTGCCAGCTCACCCTTTGACAGGGGGTATGCTGAAGCTTTCTTT
TRBV5-6	few	.	TRBJ1-6	CASSRTSSYNSPLHF	TGTGCCAGCAGCCGGACTAGCTCCTATAATTCACCCCTCCACTTT
TRBV5-1	.	TRBD2	TRBJ2-7	CASSRTSGGTAYEQYF	TGCGCCAGCAGCCGGACTAGCGGGGGGACAGCCTACGAGCAGTACTTC
TRBV5-1	.	.	TRBJ2-1	CASRSGGNEQFF	TGCGCCAGCAGGTCGGGTGGAAATGAGCAGTTCTTC
TRBV7-8	few	.	TRBJ2-1	CASSLVDEQFF	TGTGCCAGCAGCTTAGTCGATGAGCAGTTCTTC
TRBV28	.	.	TRBJ2-6	CASMLSSGANVLTF	TGTGCCAGCATGCTGAGCTCTGGGGCCAACGTCCTGACTTTC
TRBV7-9	.	TRBD1	TRBJ1-1	CASAGDSRNTEAFF	TGTGCCAGTGCTGGGGACAGCAGGAACACTGAAGCTTTCTTT
TRBV5-1	few	.	TRBJ2-7	CASSWGKGGEYEQYF	TGCGCCAGCAGCTGGGGGAAGGGGGGGGAGTACGAGCAGTACTTC
TRBV30	few	.	TRBJ1-1	CAWGGAGRNTEAFF	TGTGCCTGGGGGGGGGCAGGGAGAAACACTGAAGCTTTCTTT
TRBV7-9	.	.	TRBJ2-7	CASSLIGSQGGLYEQYF	TGTGCCAGCAGCTTAATCGGTAGTCAGGGGGGTCTCTACGAGCAGTACTTC
TRBV14	few	TRBD1	TRBJ1-4	CASSRNNFLQGMMFF	TGTGCCAGCAGCCGCAATAACTTTTTACAGGGGATGATGTTTTTT
TRBV7-9	.	TRBD1	TRBJ2-2	CASSSWQGAGELFF	TGTGCCAGCAGCTCCTGGCAGGGGGCCGGGGAGCTGTTTTTT